Following are 9 T cell receptor beta chains from one sample sequenced in a study of blood T cell repertoires in COVID-19. Profiling relied on immunoSEQ multiplex PCR, and the TCRdb table lists in-frame clones only, not all of them. The sample holds roughly 250,000 clones, roughly 89% seen once. Sequenced input: peripheral blood. Receptors were obtained from a man younger than 45 with acute or convalescent COVID-19.

This clone came up a few times. The CDR3 nucleotides read TGTGCCAGCAGCTTGCGATACGGCTCTGGAAACACCATATATTTT. This encodes CASSLRYGSGNTIYF. The chain is built from TRBV5-5 and TRBJ1-3; D unresolved. Germline V lookup: CDR1 SGHKS, CDR2 YYEKEE (reference sequence). Trimming removed 1 base at V and 0 bases at J, with 8 bases between. This CDR3 is built from 15 residues.

The V gene is TRBV7-9, the J gene TRBJ1-6; TRBD1 might be the D (6 bases). Per the germline V gene, CDR1 is SEHNR and CDR2 is FQNEAQ (reference sequence). Trimming shortened V by 3 bases and J by 1 base, and 7 bases separated the two germline ends. The CDR3 has 15 residues. The CDR3 sequence is CASSLDSSYNSPLHF. The CDR3, as DNA: TGTGCCAGCAGCTTGGACAGTTCCTATAATTCACCCCTCCACTTT.

V and J are TRBV2 and TRBJ2-7, with 7 positions matching TRBD1. The CDR3 has 14 amino acids. V was pared by 8 bases and J by 0 bases, with 7 bases of the junction left unmatched. Germline V gene data show CDR1 as SNHLY and CDR2 as FYNNEI. As DNA, the CDR3 is TGTGCCAGCGAGGGACAGAATGCCTCCTACGAGCAGTACTTC. This codes for CASEGQNASYEQYF.

The J gene is TRBJ1-2, the V gene TRBV7-9, with 9 bases aligning to TRBD1. V gave up 4 bases and J gave up 8 bases; unmatched junction bases: 8. Germline CDR1 and CDR2: SEHNR and FQNEAQ (reference sequence). CDR3 length: 14 amino acids. Written as DNA, the CDR3 is TGTGCCAGCAGCTATTCCGGGACAGGGCTCGGCTACACCTTC. Its translation: CASSYSGTGLGYTF.

The chain is built from TRBV18 and TRBJ1-1; D is perhaps TRBD1 (6 bases). CDR1 and CDR2 (germline): KGHSH, LQKENI. With 0 bases removed from V and 3 bases from J, the gap between germline ends came to 8 bases. The CDR3 runs to 14 residues. CDR3 protein: CASSPPAGDTEAFF. The CDR3 DNA reads TGTGCCAGCTCACCACCGGCAGGGGACACTGAAGCTTTCTTT.

The V gene is TRBV3-1 (or the pseudogene TRBV3-2), the J gene TRBJ1-2; 9 bases are a match to TRBD1. V lost 4 bases to trimming and J lost 4 bases; unmatched junction nucleotides: 4. The germline V gene has CDR1 LGHDT and CDR2 YNNKEL (reference sequence). The CDR3 sequence is 14 residues long. In DNA, the CDR3 is TGTGCCAGCAGCCGTGGACAGGGGACCTATGGCTACACCTTC. Protein sequence: CASSRGQGTYGYTF.

This chain links TRBV19 with TRBJ2-5, with 8 bases identical to TRBD1. The CDR3 totals 15 residues. Germline CDR1 is LNHDA and CDR2 is SQIVND (reference sequence). Trimming took 3 bases from V and 3 from J; bases not matched to a gene: 6. The CDR3 here is CASSIDRGLKETQYF. The CDR3 region has the DNA TGTGCCAGTAGTATTGACAGGGGCCTTAAAGAGACCCAGTACTTC.

The CDR3 spells CASSELAGQETQYF. CDR3 nucleotide sequence: TGCGCCAGCAGCGAACTAGCGGGTCAAGAGACCCAGTACTTC. This chain joins TRBV5-1 and TRBJ2-5; 9 bases fit TRBD2. Germline CDR1 SGHRS, CDR2 YFSETQ. The V gene end was trimmed by 4 bases and the J gene end by 2 bases; junction bases not matched to a gene: 3. The CDR3 length is 14 residues.

This sequence joins TRBV15 and TRBJ2-5, with 13 bases lining up with TRBD2. Germline trimming cut 0 bases from V and 5 bases from J; bases unmatched to any gene: 9. CDR1 is LNHNV, CDR2 YYDKDF, per germline (reference sequence). The CDR3 has 18 amino acids. CDR3 loop: CATSRDHTSGGARETQYF. CDR3 nucleotide sequence: TGTGCCACCAGCAGAGATCACACTAGCGGGGGGGCCAGGGAGACCCAGTACTTC.